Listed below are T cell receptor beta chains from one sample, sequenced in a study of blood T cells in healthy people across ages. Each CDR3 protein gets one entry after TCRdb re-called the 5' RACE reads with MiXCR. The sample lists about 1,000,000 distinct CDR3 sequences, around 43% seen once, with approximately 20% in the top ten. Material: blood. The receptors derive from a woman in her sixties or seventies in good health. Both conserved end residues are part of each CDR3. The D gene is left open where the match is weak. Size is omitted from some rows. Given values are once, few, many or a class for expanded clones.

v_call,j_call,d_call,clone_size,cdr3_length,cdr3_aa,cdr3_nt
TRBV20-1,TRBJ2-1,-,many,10,CSASDGEQFF,TGCAGTGCATCGGATGGTGAGCAGTTCTTC
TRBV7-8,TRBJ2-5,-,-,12,CASSLGGWGEYF,TGTGCCAGCAGCTTAGGGGGTTGGGGGGAGTACTTC
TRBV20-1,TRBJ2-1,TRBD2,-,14,CSARAGVSYNEQFF,TGCAGTGCCAGAGCGGGAGTCTCCTACAATGAGCAGTTCTTC
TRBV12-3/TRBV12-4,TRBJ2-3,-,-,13,CASTRGRADAQYF,TGTGCCAGCACTAGAGGGAGAGCAGATGCGCAGTATTTT
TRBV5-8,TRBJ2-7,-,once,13,CASSRDWGSEQYF,TGTGCCAGCAGTCGGGACTGGGGCTCCGAGCAGTACTTC
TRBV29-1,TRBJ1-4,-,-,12,CSVASVNEKLFF,TGCAGCGTTGCGTCAGTCAATGAAAAACTGTTTTTT
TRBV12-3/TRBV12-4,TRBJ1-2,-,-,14,CASSPGAGTGGYTF,TGTGCCAGCAGCCCTGGGGCCGGGACGGGGGGCTACACCTTC
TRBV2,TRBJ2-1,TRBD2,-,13,CASRETSDETQFF,TGTGCCAGCAGGGAGACTAGCGATGAGACCCAGTTCTTC
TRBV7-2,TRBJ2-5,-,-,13,CASSFGTVETQYF,TGTGCCAGCAGCTTTGGGACCGTAGAGACCCAGTACTTC
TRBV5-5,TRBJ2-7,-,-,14,CASNHRWEAYEQYF,TGTGCCAGCAACCATCGCTGGGAAGCCTACGAGCAGTACTTC
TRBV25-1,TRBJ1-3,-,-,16,CASSLGRESSGNTIYF,TGTGCCAGCAGTCTCGGACGGGAGAGCTCTGGAAACACCATATATTTT
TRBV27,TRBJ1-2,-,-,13,CASSLGMRDGYTF,TGTGCCAGCAGTTTAGGGATGAGGGATGGCTACACCTTC
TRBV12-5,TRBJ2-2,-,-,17,CASGLVLVRDGTGELFF,TGTGCTAGTGGTTTGGTGTTAGTTCGCGATGGCACCGGGGAGCTGTTTTTT
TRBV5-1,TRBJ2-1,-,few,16,CASSLEGRERVDEQFF,TGCGCCAGCAGCTTGGAAGGCAGGGAGCGGGTCGATGAGCAGTTCTTC
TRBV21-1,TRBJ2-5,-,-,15,CASRNTERYLGEQYF,TGTGCCAGCAGAAATACTGAGAGATACCTAGGGGAGCAGTACTTC
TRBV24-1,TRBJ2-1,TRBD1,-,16,CATSDLNRGHYNEQFF,TGTGCCACCAGTGATTTGAACAGGGGCCATTACAATGAGCAGTTCTTC
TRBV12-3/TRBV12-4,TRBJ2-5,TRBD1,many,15,CASTPDRGPQETQYF,TGTGCCAGCACCCCTGACAGGGGCCCCCAAGAGACCCAGTACTTC
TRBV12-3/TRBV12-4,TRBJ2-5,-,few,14,CASSLNLGEETQYF,TGTGCCAGCAGTTTAAATCTGGGGGAAGAGACCCAGTACTTC
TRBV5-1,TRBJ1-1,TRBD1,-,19,CASSLESLRDRGLNTEAFF,TGCGCCAGCAGCTTGGAGTCCCTCCGGGACAGGGGCTTGAACACTGAAGCTTTCTTT
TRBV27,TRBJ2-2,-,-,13,CASSDEGTGELFF,TGTGCCAGCAGTGACGAGGGCACCGGGGAGCTGTTTTTT
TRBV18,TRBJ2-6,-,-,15,CASSARGPGANVLTF,TGTGCCAGCTCAGCTCGGGGCCCTGGGGCCAACGTCCTGACTTTC
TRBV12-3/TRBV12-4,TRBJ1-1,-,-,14,CASTLGPINTEAFF,TGTGCCAGCACCCTCGGACCCATCAACACTGAAGCTTTCTTT
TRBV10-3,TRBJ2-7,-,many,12,CAISESRGEQYF,TGTGCCATCAGTGAGAGCAGGGGCGAGCAGTACTTC
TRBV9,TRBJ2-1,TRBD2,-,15,CASSVEGGRAREQFF,TGTGCCAGCAGCGTAGAGGGCGGGAGGGCCCGTGAGCAGTTCTTC
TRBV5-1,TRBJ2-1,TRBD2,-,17,CASSLAPGTKPYNEQFF,TGCGCCAGCAGCTTGGCCCCGGGGACTAAGCCCTACAATGAGCAGTTCTTC
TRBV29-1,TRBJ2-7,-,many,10,CSVGDYEQYF,TGCAGCGTTGGAGACTACGAGCAGTACTTC
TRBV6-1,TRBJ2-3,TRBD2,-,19,CASSARTSGIVGSTDTQYF,TGTGCCAGCAGTGCTCGGACTAGCGGGATTGTGGGTAGCACAGATACGCAGTATTTT
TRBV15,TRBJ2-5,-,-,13,CATSESYEETQYF,TGTGCCACCAGCGAGAGTTATGAAGAGACCCAGTACTTC
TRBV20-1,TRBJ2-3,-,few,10,CSASGDTQYF,TGCAGTGCCAGCGGAGATACGCAGTATTTT
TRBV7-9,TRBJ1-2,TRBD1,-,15,CASSSGDRGEGGYTF,TGTGCCAGCAGCAGCGGAGACAGGGGAGAAGGCGGCTACACCTTC
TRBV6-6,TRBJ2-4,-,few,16,CASRGVGRGAKNIQYF,TGTGCCAGCAGGGGCGTAGGTCGGGGGGCCAAAAACATTCAGTACTTC
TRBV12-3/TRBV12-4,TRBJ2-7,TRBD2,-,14,CASSISGPTYEQYF,TGTGCCAGCAGTATTAGCGGGCCGACCTACGAGCAGTACTTC
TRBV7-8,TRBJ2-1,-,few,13,CASSFIGYNEQFF,TGTGCCAGCAGCTTCATCGGCTACAATGAGCAGTTCTTC
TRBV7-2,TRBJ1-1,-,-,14,CASSLGLMNTEAFF,TGTGCCAGCAGCTTAGGGTTGATGAACACTGAAGCTTTCTTT
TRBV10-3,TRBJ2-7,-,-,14,CAIRWGPGVGEQYF,TGTGCCATCAGATGGGGTCCGGGAGTTGGCGAGCAGTACTTC
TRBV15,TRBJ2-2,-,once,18,CATSRRLSAGVGAGELFF,TGTGCCACCAGCAGACGACTAAGTGCAGGTGTTGGAGCCGGGGAGCTGTTTTTT
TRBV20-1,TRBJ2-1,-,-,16,CSARDMREAAYNEQFF,TGCAGTGCTAGGGATATGAGGGAGGCTGCCTACAATGAGCAGTTCTTC
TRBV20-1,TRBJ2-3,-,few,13,CSARTPYTDTQYF,TGCAGTGCCCGGACACCCTACACAGATACGCAGTATTTT
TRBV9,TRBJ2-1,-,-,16,CASSVSRRGSYNEQFF,TGTGCCAGCAGCGTCTCTCGGAGAGGCTCCTACAATGAGCAGTTCTTC
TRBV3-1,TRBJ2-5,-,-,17,CASSQEVLSFGQETQYF,TGTGCCAGCAGCCAAGAAGTCCTAAGCTTCGGCCAAGAGACCCAGTACTTC
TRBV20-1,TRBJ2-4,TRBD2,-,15,CSGLHGLAGGGEQYF,TGCAGTGGCCTGCATGGACTAGCGGGAGGAGGTGAGCAGTACTTC
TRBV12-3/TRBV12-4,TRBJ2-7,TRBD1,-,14,CASASDRGWYEQYF,TGTGCCAGCGCTTCGGACAGGGGTTGGTACGAGCAGTACTTC
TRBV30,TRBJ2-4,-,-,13,CAWKKAGKNIQYF,TGTGCCTGGAAAAAGGCAGGGAAAAACATTCAGTACTTC
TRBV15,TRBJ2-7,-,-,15,CAASRDPGYSYEQYF,TGTGCCGCCAGCAGAGATCCCGGATACTCCTACGAGCAGTACTTC
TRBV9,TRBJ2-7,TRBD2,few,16,CASTSGAGAGSYEQYF,TGTGCCAGCACCAGCGGAGCGGGAGCGGGGTCCTACGAGCAGTACTTC
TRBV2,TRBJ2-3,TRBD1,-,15,CASSTQGDRTDTRYF,TGTGCCAGCAGTACACAGGGGGACCGCACAGATACGCGGTATTTT
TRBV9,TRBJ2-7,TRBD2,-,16,CASSPRTSGSAYEQYF,TGTGCCAGCAGCCCACGGACTAGCGGGAGTGCCTACGAGCAGTACTTC
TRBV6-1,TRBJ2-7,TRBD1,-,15,CASTSRTGTSYEQYF,TGTGCCAGCACCTCCCGGACAGGGACCTCCTACGAGCAGTACTTC
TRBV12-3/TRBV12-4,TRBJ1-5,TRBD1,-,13,CASRRGGGQPQHF,TGTGCCAGCAGGCGAGGGGGCGGTCAGCCCCAGCATTTT
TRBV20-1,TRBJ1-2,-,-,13,CSASSTNNYGYTF,TGCAGTGCTAGCTCTACTAATAACTATGGCTACACCTTC
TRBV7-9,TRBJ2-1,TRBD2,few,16,CASSKLAGGLYNEQFF,TGTGCCAGCAGCAAGTTGGCGGGAGGGCTCTACAATGAGCAGTTCTTC
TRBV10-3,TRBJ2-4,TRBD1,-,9,CATRDRAYF,TGTGCCACCCGGGACAGGGCGTACTTC
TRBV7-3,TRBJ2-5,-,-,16,CASSDPAGNGRNEQYF,TGTGCCAGCAGCGACCCGGCGGGCAACGGAAGGAATGAGCAGTACTTC
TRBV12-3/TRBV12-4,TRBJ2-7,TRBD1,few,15,CASSLGQGAYNEQYF,TGTGCCAGCAGTTTGGGGCAGGGGGCCTACAATGAGCAGTACTTC
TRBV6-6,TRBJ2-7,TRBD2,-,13,CASSDKREYEQYF,TGTGCCAGCAGTGACAAGCGGGAATACGAGCAGTACTTC